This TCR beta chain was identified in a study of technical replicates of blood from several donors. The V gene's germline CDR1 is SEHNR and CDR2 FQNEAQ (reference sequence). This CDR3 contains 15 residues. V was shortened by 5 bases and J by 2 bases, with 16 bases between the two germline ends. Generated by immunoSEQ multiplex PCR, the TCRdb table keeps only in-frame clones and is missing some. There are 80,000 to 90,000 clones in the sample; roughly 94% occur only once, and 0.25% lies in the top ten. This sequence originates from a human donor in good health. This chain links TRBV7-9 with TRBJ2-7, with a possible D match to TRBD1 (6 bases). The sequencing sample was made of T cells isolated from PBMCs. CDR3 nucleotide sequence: TGTGCCAGCAGCCCACCCGGGACACTACCCTACGAGCAGTACTTC. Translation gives CASSPPGTLPYEQYF.